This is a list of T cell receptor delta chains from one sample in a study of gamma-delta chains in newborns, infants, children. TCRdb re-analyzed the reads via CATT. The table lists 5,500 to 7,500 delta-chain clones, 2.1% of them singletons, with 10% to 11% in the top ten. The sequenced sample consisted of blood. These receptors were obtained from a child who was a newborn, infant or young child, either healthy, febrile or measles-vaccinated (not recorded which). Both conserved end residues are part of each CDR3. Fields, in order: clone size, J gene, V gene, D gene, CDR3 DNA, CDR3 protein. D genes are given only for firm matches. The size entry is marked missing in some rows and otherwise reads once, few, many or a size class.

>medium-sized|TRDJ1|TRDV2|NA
TGTGCCTGTTCGACAGGGGGTTCGTACACCGATAAACTCATCTTT
CACSTGGSYTDKLIF
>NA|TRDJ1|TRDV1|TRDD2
TGTGCTCTTGGGGATCGCCTTCCTACATGGTCCTCGGGACTGTACACCGATAAACCCATCTTT
CALGDRLPTWSSGLYTDKPIF
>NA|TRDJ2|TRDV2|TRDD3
TGTGCCTGTGACCTACTGGGGGCTATAGCGCTGACCGCACAACTCTTCTTT
CACDLLGAIALTAQLFF
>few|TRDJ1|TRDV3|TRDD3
TGTGCCTTTGCCGTCCTACGTTTAACTGGGGGATACGCTATAGATAAACTCATCTTT
CAFAVLRLTGGYAIDKLIF
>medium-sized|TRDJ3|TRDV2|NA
TGTGCCTGTGACACCGTGGGTTCCTGGGACACCCGACAGATGTTTTTC
CACDTVGSWDTRQMFF
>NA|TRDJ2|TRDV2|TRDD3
TGTGCCTGTGACACCGCACCACTGGGGGATACAGCACAACTCTTCTTT
CACDTAPLGDTAQLFF
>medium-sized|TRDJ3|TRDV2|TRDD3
TGTGCCTGTGACACCGCCTACTGGGGGAGCTCCTGGGACACCCGACAGATGTTTTTC
CACDTAYWGSSWDTRQMFF
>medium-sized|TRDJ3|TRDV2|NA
TGTGCCTGTGACCTGGCTACTGGGAACCGGGACACCCGACAGATGTTTTTC
CACDLATGNRDTRQMFF
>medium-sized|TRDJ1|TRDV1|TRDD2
TGTGCTCTTGGGGGTCTTTCTTCCTACGCGTATCCTGGGGATGGCGCCGATAAACTCATCTTT
CALGGLSSYAYPGDGADKLIF
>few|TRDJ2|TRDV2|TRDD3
TGTGCCTGTGACGTACTGGGGGATATAGGAGCACAACTCTTCTTT
CACDVLGDIGAQLFF